The rows below give T cell receptor beta chains drawn from one sample of a study of human T cells and chemical hapten exposure. One entry per CDR3 protein results from TCRdb running MiXCR on the RACE reads. Of some 80,000 distinct CDR3 sequences in the sample, 10% were seen once. This specimen was whole blood, taken in connection with sensitization to the hapten diphenylcyclopropenone (DPC). Receptors were obtained from a woman in her 30s with alopecia areata. Some clones in this sample may be carry-over from other donors' samples. The CDR3 runs from the conserved cysteine through the conserved F or W. Each record gives: V gene, J gene, D gene, clone size, CDR3 protein, CDR3 DNA. A D gene is named only where the DNA matches it firmly. The size of a clone is reported for some rows only, either as once, few or many, or as a class for expanded clones.

v_call: TRBV18
j_call: TRBJ2-1
d_call: -
clone_size: many
cdr3_aa: CASSPRLGVGDNEQFF
cdr3_nt: TGTGCCAGCTCACCACGTTTGGGGGTAGGAGATAATGAGCAGTTCTTC

v_call: TRBV11-1
j_call: TRBJ1-1
d_call: -
clone_size: many
cdr3_aa: CASSRQLNTEAFF
cdr3_nt: TGTGCCAGCAGCCGACAGCTGAACACTGAAGCTTTCTTT

v_call: TRBV29-1
j_call: TRBJ2-5
d_call: -
clone_size: few
cdr3_aa: CSVEDLGGLVPLF
cdr3_nt: TGCAGCGTTGAAGATCTAGGTGGGCTAGTCCCGCTCTTC

v_call: TRBV20-1
j_call: TRBJ1-1
d_call: TRBD1
clone_size: many
cdr3_aa: CSARDLEGADTEAFF
cdr3_nt: TGCAGTGCTAGAGACTTGGAGGGGGCGGACACTGAAGCTTTCTTT

v_call: TRBV29-1
j_call: TRBJ2-7
d_call: -
clone_size: -
cdr3_aa: CSVVASKRVYEQYF
cdr3_nt: TGCAGCGTTGTGGCCTCGAAGAGAGTCTACGAGCAGTACTTC

v_call: TRBV2
j_call: TRBJ2-3
d_call: TRBD1
clone_size: many
cdr3_aa: CASRRTGTGVTDTQYF
cdr3_nt: TGTGCCAGCAGAAGGACCGGGACAGGGGTTACAGATACGCAGTATTTT

v_call: TRBV6-5
j_call: TRBJ2-7
d_call: TRBD2
clone_size: -
cdr3_aa: CASSLGLAGDSYEQYF
cdr3_nt: TGTGCCAGCAGTTTGGGACTAGCGGGGGACTCCTACGAGCAGTACTTC

v_call: TRBV20-1
j_call: TRBJ1-3
d_call: -
clone_size: many
cdr3_aa: CSARDPRSGNTIYF
cdr3_nt: TGCAGTGCTAGAGACCCACGCTCTGGAAACACCATATATTTT

v_call: TRBV3-1
j_call: TRBJ1-2
d_call: -
clone_size: -
cdr3_aa: CASSQGFGEVYGYTF
cdr3_nt: TGTGCCAGCAGCCAAGGTTTTGGGGAGGTCTATGGCTACACCTTC

v_call: TRBV9
j_call: TRBJ1-3
d_call: -
clone_size: many
cdr3_aa: CASSVENSGNTIYF
cdr3_nt: TGTGCCAGCAGCGTAGAAAATTCTGGAAACACCATATATTTT

v_call: TRBV4-1
j_call: TRBJ2-3
d_call: TRBD2
clone_size: -
cdr3_aa: CASSQLAGFSTDTQYF
cdr3_nt: TGCGCCAGCAGCCAACTAGCGGGATTTAGCACAGATACGCAGTATTTT

v_call: TRBV29-1
j_call: TRBJ2-7
d_call: -
clone_size: many
cdr3_aa: CSVAAGSSYEQYF
cdr3_nt: TGCAGCGTTGCGGCAGGGAGCTCCTACGAGCAGTACTTC

v_call: TRBV27
j_call: TRBJ2-3
d_call: -
clone_size: few
cdr3_aa: CASSSSGTDTQYF
cdr3_nt: TGTGCCAGCAGTTCGTCAGGCACAGATACGCAGTATTTT